The T cell receptor (beta chain) under discussion was sequenced for a study of blood T cell repertoires in COVID-19. Germline CDR1 SGHVS, CDR2 FQNEAQ. Between the trimmed V and J ends, which lost 4 bases and 3 bases, there was a span of 13 bases. CDR3 length: 15 amino acids. The assay was immunoSEQ multiplex PCR, and TCRdb's table has in-frame clones only and misses some. The table has about 440,000 clones, approximately 90% seen once; the top ten hold approximately 4.3%. The sequencing input was peripheral blood. The J gene is TRBJ1-3, the V gene TRBV7-8; TRBD1 might be the D (6 bases). The source of this sequence is a woman aged 25-40 years with acute or convalescent COVID-19. CDR3 in amino acids: CASSSDRWSGNTIYF. The CDR3 DNA reads as TGTGCCAGCAGCTCCGACAGGTGGAGTGGAAACACCATATATTTT.